Included here is one T cell receptor (beta chain) sequence, with context. Its antigen is as yet unknown. This entry is derived from a study of vaccination and CD4 T cells after COVID-19. Turning to the study itself: Across the group, participants received two doses of either BNT162b2 or mRNA-1273 vaccine. Cultures that served as controls received a CEFX pool, an HIV-1 Nef pool, or no peptide. Overlapping SARS-CoV-2, HCoV-NL63, HCoV-OC43 and HCoV-229E spike peptides were used to stimulate cells.

The study sequenced cultured CD4+ T cell DNA using the Oncomine TCR Beta short-read assay. DNA came from CD4+ T cells after culture. TCRdb independently ran MiXCR on the PCR reads; one entry per CDR3 protein. Here the sample spans about 10,000 distinct CDR3 sequences, approximately 69% being singletons. Germline V gene data show CDR1 as LNHDA and CDR2 as SQIVND (reference sequence). The CDR3 spans 16 residues. With 7 bases clipped from V and 7 bases from J, the junction kept 11 bases outside the gene matches. The treatment is: approximately nine-day PBMC culture with coronavirus spike peptide pools or control peptides (ViraFEST assay).

The sequence came from a human donor who had recovered from COVID-19. The V and J genes are TRBV19 and TRBJ1-5; 12 nucleotides agree with TRBD1. Sequenced material: CD4+ T cells from blood, cultured in vitro. For the CDR3, the DNA is TGTGCCAGTACCTCGATGGGACAGGGGGCCTGGCAGCCCCAGCATTTT. It yields the protein CASTSMGQGAWQPQHF.